The next 11 T cell receptor beta chains were all read from a single sample in a study of post-analysis software for immune sequencing data (dated by TCRdb to about 2015). Points the paper makes about the study in general: Significantly higher frequencies in patients than in controls were found for five TRBV segments, including TRBV5-6, TRBV5-1 and TRBV20-1.

No cognate antigen is known for these TCRs. Libraries were made using PCR. The sequencer was an Illumina HiSeq 2500. To reduce PCR and sequencing biases, unique molecular identifiers were built into the TCR beta cDNA libraries. The raw public data were reprocessed by TCRdb itself: fastp quality trimming at Q25, MiXCR clonotype calling, in-frame beta chains only. Under each unique CDR3 protein, matching rows form one entry showing the most common genes and DNA. The sample contains fewer than 600,000 distinct CDR3 sequences, 40% to 55% of them found a single time. Together, the top ten hold 9.5% to 13% of the sample. The sequenced sample consisted of blood. The receptor set was obtained from a girl between 10 and 17 years old with multiple sclerosis.

The chain links TRBV4-1 to TRBJ1-2; 7 nucleotides align to TRBD1. J gave up 2 bases and V 0 bases, and 6 bases lay outside the gene matches. The CDR3 is 16 residues long. Germline CDR1 reads MGHRA; CDR2 reads YSYEKL. In nucleotides, the CDR3 is TGCGCCAGCAGCCAAGATAGGGCAGGGGGAAACTATGGCTACACCTTC. Translated, it gives CASSQDRAGGNYGYTF.

The CDR3 region is CASSLSLQGPEAFF. CDR3 in DNA: TGTGCCAGCAGTTTATCTTTACAGGGACCTGAAGCTTTCTTT. The chain links TRBV27 to TRBJ1-1; D might be TRBD1 (6 bases). V lost 0 bases and J lost 6, with 11 bases in between. Per the germline V gene, CDR1 is MNHEY and CDR2 is SMNVEV (reference sequence). The CDR3 is 14 residues long.

This clonotype has more than one count but fewer than ten. V and J are TRBV12-3 or TRBV12-4 and TRBJ2-1, with 9 bases identical to TRBD1. V was pared by 8 bases and J by 8 bases, with 16 bases of the junction left unmatched. The CDR3 has 16 residues. Here the CDR3 DNA reads TGTGCCAGCGGAATGCGTATTCCGGGACAGGGCGATGAGCAGTTCTTC. Protein product: CASGMRIPGQGDEQFF.

This clonotype was detected only a few times. The chain combines TRBV12-3 or TRBV12-4 with TRBJ1-2; 8 nucleotides agree with TRBD1. V gave up 5 bases and J gave up 4 bases; unmatched junction bases: 9. The CDR3 is 15 amino acids. CDR3 DNA: TGTGCCAGCAGTCCCCAGGACAGGGTAGGCTATGGCTACACCTTC. Translating it yields CASSPQDRVGYGYTF.

The V call is TRBV20-1, the J call TRBJ1-5; D not resolved. Germline CDR1 and CDR2: DFQATT and SNEGSKA (reference sequence). This CDR3 comprises 13 residues. The germline V and J ends were trimmed by 6 bases and 8 bases, with 17 bases remaining between them. The CDR3 DNA follows: TGCAGTGCCAAGGTCCTAGGAATCAAGCCCCAGCATTTT. Protein: CSAKVLGIKPQHF.

This clonotype was observed a handful of times. This chain uses TRBV5-6 with TRBJ2-7; D uncertain. V dropped 0 bases and J dropped 4 bases, with 23 bases sitting between them. From germline, CDR1 is SGHDT and CDR2 YYEEEE. The CDR3 runs 18 residues. The CDR3 DNA is TGTGCCAGCAGCTTGGTTCTCGGGCAGGTCGGCACAAGGTACGAGCAGTACTTC. Translated: CASSLVLGQVGTRYEQYF. Full variable domain (missing parts from reference TRBV5-6 and TRBJ2-7): DAGVTQSPTHLIKTRGQQVTLRCSPKSGHDTVSWYQQALGQGPQFIFQYYEEEERQRGNFPDRFSGHQFPNYSSELNVNALLLGDSALYLCASSLVLGQVGTRYEQYFGPGTRLTVT.

Regarding this clonotype: A junction boundary mismatches the germline segment, possibly from a read error. The chain joins TRBV29-1 to TRBJ2-1, with a tentative D call TRBD2 (7 bases). CDR1 SQVTM and CDR2 ANQGSEA come from the germline V gene. This CDR3 spans 16 amino acids. The CDR3 is CSAQKGGGPPYNERFF. Here the CDR3 DNA reads TGCAGCGCCCAAAAAGGGGGAGGGCCACCCTACAATGAGCGGTTCTTC.

This chain links TRBV5-1 with TRBJ2-5, with D uncertain. Trimming pared 1 base from V and 11 bases from J, leaving 21 bases between. Germline CDR1 is SGHRS and CDR2 is YFSETQ. The CDR3 is 15 residues long. CDR3 DNA: TGCGCCAGCAGCTTGAGCCCCGGCAGCCCCTACAAGCAGTACTTC. It translates to CASSLSPGSPYKQYF.

J is TRBJ2-5 and V is TRBV12-3 or TRBV12-4; possible D gene TRBD2, 6 bases. V was clipped by 3 bases and J by 3 bases, with 17 bases between them. The CDR3 contains 16 residues. The CDR3 region has the DNA TGTGCCAGCAGTTTTGGAGGGGCCAACCCAAAAGAGACCCAGTACTTC. Translating gives CASSFGGANPKETQYF.

The chain joins TRBV6-2 or TRBV6-3 to TRBJ2-7; 8 bases line up with TRBD2. The V and J ends lost 6 bases and 2 bases, in that order; junction bases with no gene match: 3. Germline V gene sequence: CDR1 MNHEY, CDR2 SVGEGT. The CDR3 has 13 amino acids. In DNA, the CDR3 is TGTGCCAGCAGAAATAGCGGGACCTACGAGCAGTACTTC. Protein: CASRNSGTYEQYF.

J is TRBJ1-2 and V is TRBV4-1; TRBD1 aligns across 11 bases. V shed 2 bases and J 6 bases; nucleotides not matched to a gene: 11. The germline V gene has CDR1 MGHRA and CDR2 YSYEKL. The CDR3 spans 17 residues. CDR3 in DNA: TGCGCCAGCAGCCAACAACCCCGGGACAGGGGGTCTCATGGCTACACCTTC. This translates into CASSQQPRDRGSHGYTF.